This T cell receptor beta chain was identified in a study of T-cell memory formation after mild COVID-19. Study-level background: TCR clusters largely stayed donor specific. Study outcomes and limitations: Some clones that responded turned up in pre-infection memory, which suggests that cross-reactive memory joined in. Contracting CD4+ clones sat mainly in CM and EM; CD8+ in EMRA.

Germline V CDR1 and CDR2: SGHVS, FNYEAQ. Trimming took off 3 bases at V and 1 base at J, with 15 bases between the two ends. This CDR3 has 16 residues. TCRdb reanalysed the 5' RACE reads using MiXCR and keeps one entry per CDR3 protein. Among roughly 15,000 distinct CDR3 sequences listed, around 20% were seen once. This clonotype has more than one count but fewer than ten. Its antigen remains unknown. This receptor was identified in a man younger than 35 who had mild COVID-19 (a few samples of this study predate the infection). Cell type and time point are not known. The chain recombines TRBV7-6 with TRBJ2-5; TRBD2 is a possible D gene (6 bases). Sequencing was performed on PBMCs or a T cell subset sorted from them (not recorded which). Written as DNA, the CDR3 is TGTGCCAGCAGCTTGAGCCCCTCGGGGGTCCAAGAGACCCAGTACTTC. This encodes CASSLSPSGVQETQYF.